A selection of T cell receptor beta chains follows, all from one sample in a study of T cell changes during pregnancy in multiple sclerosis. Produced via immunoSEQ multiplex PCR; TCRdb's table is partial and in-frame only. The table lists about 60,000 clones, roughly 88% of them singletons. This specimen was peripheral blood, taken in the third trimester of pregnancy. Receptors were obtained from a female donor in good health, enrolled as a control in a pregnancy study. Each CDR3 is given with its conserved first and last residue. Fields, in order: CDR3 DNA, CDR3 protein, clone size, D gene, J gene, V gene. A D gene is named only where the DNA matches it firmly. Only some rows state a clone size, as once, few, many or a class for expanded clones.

CDR3nt: TGTGCCAGCAGTTTCATACAGGGCACGCAGTATTTT
CDR3aa: CASSFIQGTQYF
abundance: -
d_gene: -
j_gene: TRBJ2-3
v_gene: TRBV27

CDR3nt: TGTGCCAGCAGCAGATTCCCTACAGGGAACTATGGCTACACCTTC
CDR3aa: CASSRFPTGNYGYTF
abundance: -
d_gene: -
j_gene: TRBJ1-2
v_gene: TRBV21-1

CDR3nt: TGTGCCAGTAGGCCCTCACTCCAGGGTCTACATGAAAAACTGTTTTTT
CDR3aa: CASRPSLQGLHEKLFF
abundance: -
d_gene: -
j_gene: TRBJ1-4
v_gene: TRBV19

CDR3nt: TGCAGCGTTGATGACAGGGGGTCCAACGAGCAGTACTTC
CDR3aa: CSVDDRGSNEQYF
abundance: -
d_gene: TRBD1
j_gene: TRBJ2-7
v_gene: TRBV29-1

CDR3nt: TGTGCCTGGACACGGCGGAGCACAGATACGCAGTATTTT
CDR3aa: CAWTRRSTDTQYF
abundance: -
d_gene: -
j_gene: TRBJ2-3
v_gene: TRBV30

CDR3nt: TGCAGCGTTGACGGAGCGGGAGCGACTCGGCGTTCAAACAATGAGCAGTTCTTC
CDR3aa: CSVDGAGATRRSNNEQFF
abundance: -
d_gene: TRBD2
j_gene: TRBJ2-1
v_gene: TRBV29-1

CDR3nt: TGTGCCAGCAGCGGAGGACTTTTCGGGGAGCTGTTTTTT
CDR3aa: CASSGGLFGELFF
abundance: -
d_gene: -
j_gene: TRBJ2-2
v_gene: TRBV5-6

CDR3nt: TGTGCCAGCAGCTCCCCCTACTACACTGAAGCTTTCTTT
CDR3aa: CASSSPYYTEAFF
abundance: once
d_gene: -
j_gene: TRBJ1-1
v_gene: TRBV7-9

CDR3nt: TGTGCCAGCAGCCAGGGACTTCGCACAGATACGCAGTATTTT
CDR3aa: CASSQGLRTDTQYF
abundance: -
d_gene: -
j_gene: TRBJ2-3
v_gene: TRBV4-2

CDR3nt: TGTGCCAGCAGTCCCCCTGGGCCAAGCTCCTACGAGCAGTACTTC
CDR3aa: CASSPPGPSSYEQYF
abundance: once
d_gene: -
j_gene: TRBJ2-7
v_gene: TRBV25-1

CDR3nt: TGTGCCAGTAGTGCCCAGGGAGCGGGGGGGCCATACAATGAGCAGTTCTTC
CDR3aa: CASSAQGAGGPYNEQFF
abundance: -
d_gene: TRBD2
j_gene: TRBJ2-1
v_gene: TRBV19